The clone carrying this T cell receptor beta chain occurred once. V gave up 5 bases and J gave up 5 bases; unmatched junction bases: 11. Germline CDR1 is LNHDA and CDR2 is SQIVND (reference sequence). The CDR3 has 15 amino acids. The data derive from a study of PD-L1 blockade in urothelial cancer. The overall study: Patients commenced intravenous atezolizumab, 1,200 mg every 3 weeks, around 2014. Patients arrived having already received 0 to 3 prior chemotherapy regimens.

Described time point: pretreatment peripheral blood. Profiled with immunoSEQ multiplex PCR; TCRdb holds only in-frame clones, not every one. The table shows some 71,000 clones, with 85% occurring only once. This chain uses TRBV19 with TRBJ2-7; 8 bases are a match to TRBD2. The sequences come from PBMCs, collected around atezolizumab (anti-PD-L1) treatment. The clonotype originates from a man between 35 and 55 years old with urothelial cancer. CDR3 nucleotides: TGTGCCAGTAGTCGTCGGGGGGGTAGCGAGAACGAGCAGTACTTC. As protein: CASSRRGGSENEQYF.